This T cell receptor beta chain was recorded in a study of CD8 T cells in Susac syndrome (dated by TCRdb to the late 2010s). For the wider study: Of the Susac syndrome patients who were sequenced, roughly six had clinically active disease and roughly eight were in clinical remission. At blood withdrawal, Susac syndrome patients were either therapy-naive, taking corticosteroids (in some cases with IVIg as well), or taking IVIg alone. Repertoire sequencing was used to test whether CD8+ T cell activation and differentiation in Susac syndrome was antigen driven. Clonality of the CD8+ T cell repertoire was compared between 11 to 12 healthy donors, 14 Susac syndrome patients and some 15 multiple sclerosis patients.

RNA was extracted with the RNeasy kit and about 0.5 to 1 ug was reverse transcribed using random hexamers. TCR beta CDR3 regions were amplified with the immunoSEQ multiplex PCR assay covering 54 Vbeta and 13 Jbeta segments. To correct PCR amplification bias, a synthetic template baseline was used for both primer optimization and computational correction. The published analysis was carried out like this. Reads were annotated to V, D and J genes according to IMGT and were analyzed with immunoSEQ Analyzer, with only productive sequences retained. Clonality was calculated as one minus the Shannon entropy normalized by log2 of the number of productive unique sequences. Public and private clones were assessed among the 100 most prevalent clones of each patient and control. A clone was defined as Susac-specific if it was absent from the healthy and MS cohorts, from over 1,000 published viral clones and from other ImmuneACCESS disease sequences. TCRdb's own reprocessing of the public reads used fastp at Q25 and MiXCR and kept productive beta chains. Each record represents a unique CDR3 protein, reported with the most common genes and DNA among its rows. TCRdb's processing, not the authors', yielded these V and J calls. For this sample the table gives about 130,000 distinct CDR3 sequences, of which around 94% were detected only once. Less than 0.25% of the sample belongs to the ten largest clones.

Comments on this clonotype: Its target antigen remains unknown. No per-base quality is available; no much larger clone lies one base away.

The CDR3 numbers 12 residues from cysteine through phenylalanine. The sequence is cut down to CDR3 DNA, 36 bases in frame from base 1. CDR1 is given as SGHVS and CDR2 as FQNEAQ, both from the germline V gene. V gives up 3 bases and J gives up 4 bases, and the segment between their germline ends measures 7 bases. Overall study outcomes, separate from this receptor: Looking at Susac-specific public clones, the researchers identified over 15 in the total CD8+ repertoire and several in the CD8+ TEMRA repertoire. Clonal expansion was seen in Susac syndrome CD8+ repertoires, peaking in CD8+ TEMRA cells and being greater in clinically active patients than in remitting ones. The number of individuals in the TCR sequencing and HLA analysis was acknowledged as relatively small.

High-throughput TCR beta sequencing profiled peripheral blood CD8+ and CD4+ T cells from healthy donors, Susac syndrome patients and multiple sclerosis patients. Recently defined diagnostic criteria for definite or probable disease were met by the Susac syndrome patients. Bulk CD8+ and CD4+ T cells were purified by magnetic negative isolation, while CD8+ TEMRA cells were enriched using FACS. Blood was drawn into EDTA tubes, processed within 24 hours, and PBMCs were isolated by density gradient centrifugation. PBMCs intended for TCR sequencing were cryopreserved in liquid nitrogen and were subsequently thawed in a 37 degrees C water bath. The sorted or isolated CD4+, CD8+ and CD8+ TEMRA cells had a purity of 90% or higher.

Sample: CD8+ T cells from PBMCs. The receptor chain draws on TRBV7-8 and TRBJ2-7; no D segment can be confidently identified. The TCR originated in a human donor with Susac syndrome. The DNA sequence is TGTGCCAGCAGCTTCCAAAATTACGAGCAGTACTTC. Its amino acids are CASSFQNYEQYF.